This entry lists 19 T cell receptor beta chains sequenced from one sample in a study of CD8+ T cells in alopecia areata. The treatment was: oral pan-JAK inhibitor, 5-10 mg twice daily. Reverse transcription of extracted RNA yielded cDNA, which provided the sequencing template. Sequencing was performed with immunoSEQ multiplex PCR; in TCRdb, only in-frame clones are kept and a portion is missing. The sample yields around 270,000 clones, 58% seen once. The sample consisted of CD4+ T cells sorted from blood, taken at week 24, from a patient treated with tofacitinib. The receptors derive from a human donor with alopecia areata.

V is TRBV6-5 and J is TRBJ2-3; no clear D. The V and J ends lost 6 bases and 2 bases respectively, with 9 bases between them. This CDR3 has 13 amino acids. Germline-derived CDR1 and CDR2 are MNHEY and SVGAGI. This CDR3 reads CASSTSPTDTQYF. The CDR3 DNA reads TGTGCCAGCAGCACTTCTCCCACAGATACGCAGTATTTT.

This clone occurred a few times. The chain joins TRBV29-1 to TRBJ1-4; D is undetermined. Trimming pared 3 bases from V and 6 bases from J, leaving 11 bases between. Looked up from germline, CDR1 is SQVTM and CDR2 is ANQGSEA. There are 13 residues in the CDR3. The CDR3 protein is CSVERPGYEKLFF. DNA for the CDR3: TGCAGCGTTGAGAGGCCGGGATATGAAAAACTGTTTTTT.

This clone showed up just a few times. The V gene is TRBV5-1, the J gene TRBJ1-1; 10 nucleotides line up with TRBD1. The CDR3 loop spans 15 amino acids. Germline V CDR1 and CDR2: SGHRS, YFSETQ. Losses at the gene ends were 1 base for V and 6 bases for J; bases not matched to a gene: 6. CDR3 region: CASSLRTGGTAEAFF. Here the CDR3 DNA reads TGCGCCAGCAGCTTGAGGACAGGGGGAACCGCTGAAGCTTTCTTT.

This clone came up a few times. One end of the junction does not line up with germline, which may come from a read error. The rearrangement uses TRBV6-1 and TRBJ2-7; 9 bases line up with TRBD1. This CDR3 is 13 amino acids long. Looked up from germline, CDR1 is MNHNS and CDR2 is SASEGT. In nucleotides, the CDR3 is TGTGCCAGCAGGGCCGACAGGGGGAACATGGGACACTTC. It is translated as CASRADRGNMGHF.

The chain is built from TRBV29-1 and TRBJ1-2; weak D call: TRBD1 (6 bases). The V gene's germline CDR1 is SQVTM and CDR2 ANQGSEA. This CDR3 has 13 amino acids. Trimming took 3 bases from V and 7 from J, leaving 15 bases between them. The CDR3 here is CSVDGRGIGGYTF. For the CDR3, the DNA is TGCAGCGTTGATGGCAGGGGAATAGGTGGCTACACCTTC.

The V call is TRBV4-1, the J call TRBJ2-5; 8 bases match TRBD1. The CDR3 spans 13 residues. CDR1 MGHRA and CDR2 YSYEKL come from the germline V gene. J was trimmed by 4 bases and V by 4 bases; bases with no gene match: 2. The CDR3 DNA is TGCGCCAGCAGCCGGACAGGGTCAGAGACCCAGTACTTC. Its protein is CASSRTGSETQYF.

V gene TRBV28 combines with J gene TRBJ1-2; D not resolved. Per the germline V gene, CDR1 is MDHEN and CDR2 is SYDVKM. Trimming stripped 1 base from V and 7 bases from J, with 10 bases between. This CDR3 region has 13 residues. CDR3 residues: CASSLSVDGGYTF. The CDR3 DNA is TGTGCCAGCAGTTTATCCGTCGACGGTGGCTACACCTTC.

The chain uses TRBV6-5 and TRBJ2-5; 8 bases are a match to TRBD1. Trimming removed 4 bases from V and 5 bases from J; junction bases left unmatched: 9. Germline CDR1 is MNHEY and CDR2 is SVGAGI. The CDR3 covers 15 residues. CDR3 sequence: CASSLTRTGRETQYF. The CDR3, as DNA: TGTGCCAGCAGTTTAACCCGGACAGGGAGGGAGACCCAGTACTTC.

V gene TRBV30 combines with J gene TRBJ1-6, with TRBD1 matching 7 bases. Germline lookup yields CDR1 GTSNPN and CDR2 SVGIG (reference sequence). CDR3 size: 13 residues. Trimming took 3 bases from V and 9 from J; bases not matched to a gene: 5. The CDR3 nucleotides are TGTGCCTGGAGACAAAACAGGGGTTCACCCCTCCACTTT. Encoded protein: CAWRQNRGSPLHF.

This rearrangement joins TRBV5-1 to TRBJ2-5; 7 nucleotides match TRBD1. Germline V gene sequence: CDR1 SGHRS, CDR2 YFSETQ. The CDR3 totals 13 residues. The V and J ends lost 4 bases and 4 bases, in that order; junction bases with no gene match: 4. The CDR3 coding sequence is TGCGCCAGCAGCATATACAGGGGAGAGACCCAGTACTTC. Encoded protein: CASSIYRGETQYF.

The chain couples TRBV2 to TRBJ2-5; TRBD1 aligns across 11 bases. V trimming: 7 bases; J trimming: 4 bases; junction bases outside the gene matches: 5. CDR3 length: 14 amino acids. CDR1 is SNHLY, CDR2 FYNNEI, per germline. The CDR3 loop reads CASNTGTGGETQYF. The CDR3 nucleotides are TGTGCCAGCAATACCGGGACAGGGGGAGAGACCCAGTACTTC.

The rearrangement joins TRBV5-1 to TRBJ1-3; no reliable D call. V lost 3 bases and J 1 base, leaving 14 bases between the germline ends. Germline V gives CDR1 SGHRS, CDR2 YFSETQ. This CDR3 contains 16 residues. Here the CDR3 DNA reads TGCGCCAGCAGCTCCCTCGGGGAGGCGTCTGGAAACACCATATATTTT. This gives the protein CASSSLGEASGNTIYF.

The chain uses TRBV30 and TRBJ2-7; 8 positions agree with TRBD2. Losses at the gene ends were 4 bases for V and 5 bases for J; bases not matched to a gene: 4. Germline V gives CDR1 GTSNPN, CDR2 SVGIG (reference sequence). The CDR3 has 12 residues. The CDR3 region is CAWNTGGDEQYF. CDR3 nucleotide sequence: TGTGCCTGGAACACCGGGGGGGACGAGCAGTACTTC.

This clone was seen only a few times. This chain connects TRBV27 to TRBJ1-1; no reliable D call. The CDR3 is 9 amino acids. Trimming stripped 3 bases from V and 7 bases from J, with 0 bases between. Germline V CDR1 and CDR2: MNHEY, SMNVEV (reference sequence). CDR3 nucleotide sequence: TGTGCCAGCAGTTTTGAAGCTTTCTTT. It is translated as CASSFEAFF.

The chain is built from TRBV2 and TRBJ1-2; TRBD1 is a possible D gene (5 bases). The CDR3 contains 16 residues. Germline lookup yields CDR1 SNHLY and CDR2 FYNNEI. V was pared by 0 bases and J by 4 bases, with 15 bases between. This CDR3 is CASSEAPPGPGYGYTF. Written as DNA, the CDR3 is TGTGCCAGCAGTGAAGCGCCTCCGGGGCCTGGCTATGGCTACACCTTC.

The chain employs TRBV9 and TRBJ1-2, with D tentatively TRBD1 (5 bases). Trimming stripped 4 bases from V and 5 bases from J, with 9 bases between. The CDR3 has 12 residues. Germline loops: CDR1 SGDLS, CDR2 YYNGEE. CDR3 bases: TGTGCCAGCAGCACCGGGGGGTATGGCTACACCTTC. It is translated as CASSTGGYGYTF.

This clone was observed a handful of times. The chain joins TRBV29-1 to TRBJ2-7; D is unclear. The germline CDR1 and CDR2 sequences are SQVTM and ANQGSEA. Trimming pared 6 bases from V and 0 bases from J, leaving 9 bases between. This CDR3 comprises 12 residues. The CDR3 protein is CSVRISSYEQYF. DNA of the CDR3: TGCAGCGTGCGGATTAGCTCCTACGAGCAGTACTTC.

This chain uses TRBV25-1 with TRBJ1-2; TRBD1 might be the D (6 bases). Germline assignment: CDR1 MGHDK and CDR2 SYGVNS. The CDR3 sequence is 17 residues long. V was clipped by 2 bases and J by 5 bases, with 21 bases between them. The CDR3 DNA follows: TGTGCCAGCAGTGAACCGACACAGGGATCCAAAGGGTATGGCTACACCTTC. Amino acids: CASSEPTQGSKGYGYTF.

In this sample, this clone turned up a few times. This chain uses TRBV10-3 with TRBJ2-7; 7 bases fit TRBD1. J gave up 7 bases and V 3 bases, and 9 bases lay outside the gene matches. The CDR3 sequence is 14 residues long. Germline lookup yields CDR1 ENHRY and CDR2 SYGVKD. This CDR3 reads CAISDSGQVVEQYF. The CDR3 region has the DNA TGTGCCATCAGTGACTCCGGACAGGTGGTGGAGCAGTACTTC.